This T cell receptor delta chain was retrieved from a study of gamma-delta T cells after stem cell transplantation. CDR1 is GEAIGNYY, CDR2 EKD, per germline. Trimming removed 3 bases from V and 0 bases from J; junction bases left unmatched: 24. This CDR3 contains 21 residues. A word on this clone: This is likely an artifact of a read error, given a far larger clone one base away.

TCRdb re-called the RT-PCR reads using CATT. The sample holds some 12,000 delta-chain clones, around 1.2% seen once. Sample: gamma-delta T cells. The V and J genes are TRDV2 and TRDJ1, with 7 bases lining up with TRDD3. The clonotype originates from a human donor. It is not recorded whose cells these are; they may come from a transplant donor. The CDR3 nucleotides read TGTGCCTGTGACCCCGTTGTACCGGGGGATCGTCCCTCTTCGTACACCGATAAACTCATCTTT. It codes for CACDPVVPGDRPSSYTDKLIF.